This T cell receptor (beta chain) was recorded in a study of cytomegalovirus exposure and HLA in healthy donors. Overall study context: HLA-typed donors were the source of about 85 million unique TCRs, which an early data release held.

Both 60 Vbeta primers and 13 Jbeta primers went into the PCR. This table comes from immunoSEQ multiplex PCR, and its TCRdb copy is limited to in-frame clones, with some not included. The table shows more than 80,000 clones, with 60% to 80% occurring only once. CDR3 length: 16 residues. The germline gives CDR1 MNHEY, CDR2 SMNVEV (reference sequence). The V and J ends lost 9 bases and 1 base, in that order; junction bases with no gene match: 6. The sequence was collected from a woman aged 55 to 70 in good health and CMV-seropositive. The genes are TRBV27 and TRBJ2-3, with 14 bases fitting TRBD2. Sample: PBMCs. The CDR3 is CASGLAGGSGTDTQYF. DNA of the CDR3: TGTGCCAGTGGACTAGCGGGAGGTTCCGGCACAGATACGCAGTATTTT.